A selection of T cell receptor beta chains follows, all from one sample in a study of cytomegalovirus exposure and HLA in healthy donors. Generated by immunoSEQ multiplex PCR, the TCRdb table keeps only in-frame clones and is missing some. The top ten clones hold about a tenth of a sample with approximately 210,000 clones, about 83% of them seen once. What was sequenced was PBMCs. The source of these receptors is a woman aged 45 to 65 in good health and CMV-seropositive. Both conserved end residues are part of each CDR3. A D gene is named only where the DNA matches it firmly. Where a row states a size, it is once, few, many or the class of an expanded clone; other rows omit it.

d_call	v_call	j_call	clone_size	cdr3_nt	cdr3_aa
.	TRBV11-3	TRBJ2-1	.	TGTGCCAGCAGCTTCGCGGGGAGCTCCTACAATGAGCAGTTCTTC	CASSFAGSSYNEQFF
.	TRBV25-1	TRBJ1-1	.	TGTGCCAGCAGTGAATTAGGGGAGGTCAACACTGAAGCTTTCTTT	CASSELGEVNTEAFF
TRBD2	TRBV18	TRBJ2-1	.	TGTGCCAGCTCACCCGGCGGACTAGCGGGGGGAATTAATGAGCAGTTCTTC	CASSPGGLAGGINEQFF
.	TRBV19	TRBJ1-5	.	TGTGCCAGTAGGATGAGCCCGAATCAGCCCCAGCATTTT	CASRMSPNQPQHF
.	TRBV5-1	TRBJ1-1	.	TGCGCCAGCAGCGACCCGGGGAACACTGAAGCTTTCTTT	CASSDPGNTEAFF
.	TRBV4-1	TRBJ2-3	.	TGCGCCAGCAGCCAAAACTCAGGGGAGACTAGCACAGATACGCAGTATTTT	CASSQNSGETSTDTQYF
TRBD1	TRBV6-5	TRBJ1-1	.	TGTGCCAGCAGTTACTTCGGGACAGGGAACACTGAAGCTTTCTTT	CASSYFGTGNTEAFF
.	TRBV6-6	TRBJ1-5	.	TGTGCCAGCAGTTACTCGAAAGGGGATCAGCCCCAGCATTTT	CASSYSKGDQPQHF
TRBD2	TRBV19	TRBJ2-1	.	TGTGCCAGTAGTATAGACCGGGGGGCCTACAATGAGCAGTTCTTC	CASSIDRGAYNEQFF
.	TRBV4-1	TRBJ1-1	.	TGCGCCAGCAGCCACCGTTTTGGGCAGGGGAACACTGAAGCTTTCTTT	CASSHRFGQGNTEAFF
.	TRBV5-1	TRBJ1-1	.	TGCGCCAGCAGCTTACCCGGTGGCACTGAAGCTTTCTTT	CASSLPGGTEAFF
TRBD1	TRBV30	TRBJ1-1	.	TGTGCCTGGAGCAGGGACAGGGTGAACACTGAAGCTTTCTTT	CAWSRDRVNTEAFF
.	TRBV6-5	TRBJ1-5	.	TGTGCCAGCAGTTCGCGACAGACCAATCAGCCCCAGCATTTT	CASSSRQTNQPQHF
.	TRBV27	TRBJ1-4	.	TGTGCCAGCAGTCCCGTACAGACGAATGAAAAACTGTTTTTT	CASSPVQTNEKLFF
.	TRBV7-3	TRBJ1-6	few	TGTGCCAGCAGCTTAAATCACGGTTCACCCCTCCACTTT	CASSLNHGSPLHF
.	TRBV11-2	TRBJ2-1	.	TGTGCCAGCAAATTGGCCGGGGTAGGCTACAATGAGCAGTTCTTC	CASKLAGVGYNEQFF
TRBD1	TRBV14	TRBJ2-2	.	TGTGCCAGCAGCCGGGACAGGGTGGACACCGGGGAGCTGTTTTTT	CASSRDRVDTGELFF
.	TRBV7-8	TRBJ1-1	.	TGTGCCAGCAGCCCGAAGAGGAACACTGAAGCTTTCTTT	CASSPKRNTEAFF
.	TRBV4-1	TRBJ1-4	.	TGCGCCAGCAGCCAAGTTTTGGTGAGGAGGGTTGGGGAAAAACTGTTTTTT	CASSQVLVRRVGEKLFF
TRBD2	TRBV10-1	TRBJ2-1	few	TGCGCCAGCAAGTCTAGCGGGGGTAATGAGCAGTTCTTC	CASKSSGGNEQFF
TRBD1	TRBV5-4	TRBJ2-5	.	TGTGCCAGCAGCCCGGGACAGCAAGAGACCCAGTACTTC	CASSPGQQETQYF
TRBD1	TRBV5-1	TRBJ1-6	few	TGCGCCAGCAGCGTAAACCAGGGGGCCGATTCACCCCTCCACTTT	CASSVNQGADSPLHF